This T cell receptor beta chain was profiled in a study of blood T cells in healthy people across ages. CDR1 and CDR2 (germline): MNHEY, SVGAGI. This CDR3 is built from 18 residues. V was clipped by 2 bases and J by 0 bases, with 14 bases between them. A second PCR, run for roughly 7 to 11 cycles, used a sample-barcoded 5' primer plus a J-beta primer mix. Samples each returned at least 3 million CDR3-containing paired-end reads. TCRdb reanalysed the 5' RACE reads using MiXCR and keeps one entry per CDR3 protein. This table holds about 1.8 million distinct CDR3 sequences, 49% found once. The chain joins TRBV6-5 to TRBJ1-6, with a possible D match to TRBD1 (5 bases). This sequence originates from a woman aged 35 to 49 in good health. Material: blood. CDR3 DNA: TGTGCCAGCAGTTACCCTAGCGGGGGAAGCTCCTATAATTCACCCCTCCACTTT. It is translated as CASSYPSGGSSYNSPLHF.